Below are 20 T cell receptor beta chains sequenced from a single sample in a study of T cells after yellow fever vaccination. TCRdb analysed the 5' RACE reads with MiXCR anew, one entry per CDR3 protein. The sample carries 300,000 to 400,000 distinct CDR3 sequences, around 10% recorded once. This specimen was CD4+ T cells sorted from PBMCs, taken 45 days after the yellow fever booster vaccination. The receptors here all came from a man between 18 and 29 years old who received the YFV17D yellow fever vaccine.

This clonotype has just a few counts. The V call is TRBV6-5, the J call TRBJ1-1; no reliable D call. CDR3 length: 13 amino acids. Germline V gene lookup returns CDR1 MNHEY and CDR2 SVGAGI. Trimming left V 2 bases short and J 6 bases short, with 10 bases between. The CDR3 sequence: CASSYNPRAEAFF. CDR3 DNA: TGTGCCAGCAGTTACAACCCCCGGGCTGAAGCTTTCTTT.

The chain employs TRBV19 and TRBJ1-4; D is unresolved. Germline lookup yields CDR1 LNHDA and CDR2 SQIVND (reference sequence). The CDR3 has 15 residues. Trimming stripped 2 bases from V and 0 bases from J, with 7 bases between. CDR3: CASSIWSPTNEKLFF. In DNA form, the CDR3 reads TGTGCCAGTAGTATATGGTCTCCAACTAATGAAAAACTGTTTTTT.

This clonotype was counted between two and nine times. This CDR3 is CASSLYGDTIYF. CDR3 DNA: TGTGCCAGCAGTTTATACGGGGACACCATATATTTT. The chain has TRBV12-3 or TRBV12-4 and TRBJ1-3, with D unclear. CDR3 length: 12 residues. V was trimmed by 2 bases and J by 8 bases, leaving 7 bases between them.

The V gene is TRBV5-1, the J gene TRBJ2-7, with D unclear. From germline, CDR1 is SGHRS and CDR2 YFSETQ. This CDR3 is built from 13 residues. V dropped 0 bases and J dropped 2 bases, with 6 bases sitting between them. As DNA, the CDR3 is TGCGCCAGCAGCTTGGATACAGCCTACGAGCAGTACTTC. Protein: CASSLDTAYEQYF.

The sample holds many counts of this clonotype. The V call is TRBV24-1, the J call TRBJ1-1, with TRBD1 identical over 7 bases. The CDR3 has 13 amino acids. The V segment lost 6 bases and the J segment 0 bases; nucleotides outside the gene matches: 0. Germline CDR1 is KGHDR and CDR2 is SFDVKD. As DNA, the CDR3 is TGTGCCACCAGTACAGGGGTGAACACTGAAGCTTTCTTT. This codes for CATSTGVNTEAFF.

This clonotype was recorded a few times. The chain recombines TRBV20-1 with TRBJ1-4; a possible D gene is TRBD1 (6 bases). The CDR3 consists of 14 residues. Germline CDR1 reads DFQATT; CDR2 reads SNEGSKA (reference sequence). The germline V and J ends were trimmed by 6 bases and 7 bases, with 18 bases remaining between them. The CDR3 nucleotides read TGCAGTGCCGAGAGGGGGGTTCGCGGTGAAAAACTGTTTTTT. Protein product: CSAERGVRGEKLFF.

This clonotype was counted between two and nine times. This chain uses TRBV2 with TRBJ1-6; no reliable D call. Germline lookup yields CDR1 SNHLY and CDR2 FYNNEI. Trimming took 1 base from V and 10 from J, leaving 11 bases between them. This CDR3 has 14 amino acids. The CDR3 DNA sequence: TGTGCCAGCAGTGAAGGCTACAGCAGGTCACCCCTCCACTTT. Translated: CASSEGYSRSPLHF.

The chain links TRBV2 to TRBJ1-5; 8 nucleotides agree with TRBD1. The CDR3 consists of 14 residues. CDR1 and CDR2 (germline): SNHLY, FYNNEI. Germline trimming cut 10 bases from V and 5 bases from J; bases unmatched to any gene: 10. CDR3 loop: CATSLQGVDQPQHF. CDR3 sequence (DNA): TGTGCCACGTCCCTACAGGGGGTCGATCAGCCCCAGCATTTT.

The chain couples TRBV4-2 to TRBJ1-1; D unclear. With 0 bases removed from V and 6 bases from J, the gap between germline ends came to 11 bases. The CDR3 contains 14 residues. Germline values: CDR1 LGHNA, CDR2 YNFKEQ. CDR3 DNA: TGTGCCAGCAGCCAAGATCGGGCGTCCGCTGAAGCTTTCTTT. Encoded protein: CASSQDRASAEAFF.

This clonotype was picked up a small number of times. The V call is TRBV7-2, the J call TRBJ2-5, with 9 bases fitting TRBD2. Germline trimming cut 5 bases from V and 6 bases from J; bases unmatched to any gene: 13. The CDR3 covers 16 residues. Germline CDR1 is SGHTA and CDR2 is FQGNSA. Here the CDR3 reads CASSPGGGASWQTQYF. The CDR3 coding sequence is TGTGCCAGCAGCCCGGGCGGGGGGGCCTCTTGGCAGACCCAGTACTTC.

V gene TRBV5-1 combines with J gene TRBJ2-3; 10 nucleotides line up with TRBD2. There are 15 residues in the CDR3. Germline values: CDR1 SGHRS, CDR2 YFSETQ. With V trimmed by 4 bases and J by 5 bases, 7 bases remained unmatched. Here the CDR3 DNA reads TGCGCCAGCAGCCCTAGCGGGGGAGATAGAGATACGCAGTATTTT. Protein: CASSPSGGDRDTQYF.

This clonotype was detected a few times. The chain recombines TRBV9 with TRBJ2-4; the D gene is possibly TRBD2 (5 bases). Germline V gene sequence: CDR1 SGDLS, CDR2 YYNGEE. This CDR3 has 13 amino acids. Trimming shortened V by 4 bases and J by 8 bases, and 13 bases separated the two germline ends. CDR3 amino acids: CASSPSSGDIQYF. The CDR3 DNA reads as TGTGCCAGCAGCCCATCGAGCGGAGACATTCAGTACTTC.

This clonotype was observed a few times. This chain uses TRBV7-2 with TRBJ2-3; possibly TRBD1 for D (5 bases). The V end lost 5 bases, the J end lost 9 bases, and 12 bases lay between the germline ends. This CDR3 is built from 12 residues. CDR1 is SGHTA, CDR2 FQGNSA, per germline. The CDR3: CASSPPGSTQYF. The CDR3 bases are TGTGCCAGCAGCCCACCAGGGTCGACGCAGTATTTT. Based on the CDR3 plus reference TRBV7-2 and TRBJ2-3, the full variable domain is GAGVSQSPSNKVTEKGKDVELRCDPISGHTALYWYRQSLGQGLEFLIYFQGNSAPDKSGLPSDRFSAERTGGSVSTLTIQRTQQEDSAVYLCASSPPGSTQYFGPGTRLTVL.

In its sample, this clonotype was seen a few times. The V call is TRBV4-2, the J call TRBJ1-5; possible D gene TRBD1, 6 bases. Germline V gives CDR1 LGHNA, CDR2 YNFKEQ. Trimming took off 4 bases at V and 2 bases at J, with 12 bases between the two ends. This CDR3 has 15 residues. CDR3 loop: CASSRGARGNQPQHF. CDR3 nucleotides: TGTGCCAGCAGCCGGGGGGCGAGGGGCAATCAGCCCCAGCATTTT.

There are a few counts of this clonotype. The V gene is TRBV19, the J gene TRBJ2-2; D perhaps matches TRBD2 (7 bases). V lost 9 bases and J 3 bases, leaving 20 bases between the germline ends. Germline V gives CDR1 LNHDA, CDR2 SQIVND (reference sequence). The CDR3 length is 16 residues. CDR3 nucleotide sequence: TGTGCCAGCCACGAAGGAGGGGGAGGGTACACCGGGGAGCTGTTTTTT. As protein: CASHEGGGGYTGELFF.

This clonotype was found a few times. The chain links TRBV12-3 or TRBV12-4 to TRBJ2-3; no definite D call. The CDR3 spans 12 residues. The germline V and J ends were trimmed by 4 bases and 10 bases, with 12 bases remaining between them. The CDR3 region is CASSSREKPQYF. CDR3 nucleotides: TGTGCCAGCAGTTCCCGCGAGAAGCCGCAGTATTTT.

This clonotype was recorded many times. The CDR3 DNA reads TGTGCCAGCAGTCCTAGGACAGTGGGGACTGAAGCTTTCTTT. It encodes CASSPRTVGTEAFF. The rearrangement links TRBV12-3 or TRBV12-4 to TRBJ1-1; tentatively, D is TRBD1 (6 bases). Trimming left V 5 bases short and J 5 bases short, with 15 bases between. This CDR3 spans 14 amino acids.

The genes are TRBV18 and TRBJ2-6; D not resolved. This CDR3 comprises 14 residues. The V end lost 5 bases, the J end lost 0 bases, and 5 bases lay between the germline ends. The V gene's germline CDR1 is KGHSH and CDR2 LQKENI. The CDR3 here is CASSNLSGANVLTF. In DNA, the CDR3 is TGTGCCAGCTCAAATCTCTCTGGGGCCAACGTCCTGACTTTC.

This clonotype was seen only a few times. This sequence joins TRBV10-3 and TRBJ1-5; D uncertain. Germline V gene sequence: CDR1 ENHRY, CDR2 SYGVKD. The CDR3 runs to 14 residues. Trimming shortened V by 4 bases and J by 5 bases, and 12 bases separated the two germline ends. Written as DNA, the CDR3 is TGTGCCATCAGTGGTGGAGGCCTCGATCAGCCCCAGCATTTT. Translating gives CAISGGGLDQPQHF.

CDR3 bases: TGTGCCACCCCCAGGGGGCTGACTGGGGCCAACGTCCTGACTTTC. Residues: CATPRGLTGANVLTF. The chain joins TRBV24-1 to TRBJ2-6, with 8 bases identical to TRBD1. There are 15 residues in the CDR3. J gave up 2 bases and V 9 bases, and 5 bases lay outside the gene matches. Per the germline V gene, CDR1 is KGHDR and CDR2 is SFDVKD.